This TCR beta chain was captured by sequencing in a study of T cell therapy after organ transplantation. Regarding time point: 20-29 weeks after completion of therapy. Whole-study findings and limits: Post-therapy CD8 clonality change correlated inversely with pretherapy clonality.

Only in-frame clones appear in the TCRdb table, and some are missing; sequencing was by immunoSEQ multiplex PCR. The table records 15,000 to 20,000 clones, around 86% of them present only once. With regard to this clone: Its antigen is undetermined.

Deletions cut 1 base from V and 0 bases from J, with 14 bases between. The CDR3 extends over 16 amino acids. The V gene's germline CDR1 is SGHRS and CDR2 YFSETQ. Sequencing was performed on CD8+ T cells from blood, taken after autologous CMV-specific T cell therapy. The receptor comes from a human patient who had received a solid organ transplant and had CMV disease. The graft donor may have contributed some T cells. The V call is TRBV5-1, the J call TRBJ2-7; a possible D gene is TRBD1 (6 bases). The CDR3 region is CASSLPVTGSSYEQYF. In nucleotides, the CDR3 is TGCGCCAGCAGCTTGCCCGTAACAGGGAGCTCCTACGAGCAGTACTTC.